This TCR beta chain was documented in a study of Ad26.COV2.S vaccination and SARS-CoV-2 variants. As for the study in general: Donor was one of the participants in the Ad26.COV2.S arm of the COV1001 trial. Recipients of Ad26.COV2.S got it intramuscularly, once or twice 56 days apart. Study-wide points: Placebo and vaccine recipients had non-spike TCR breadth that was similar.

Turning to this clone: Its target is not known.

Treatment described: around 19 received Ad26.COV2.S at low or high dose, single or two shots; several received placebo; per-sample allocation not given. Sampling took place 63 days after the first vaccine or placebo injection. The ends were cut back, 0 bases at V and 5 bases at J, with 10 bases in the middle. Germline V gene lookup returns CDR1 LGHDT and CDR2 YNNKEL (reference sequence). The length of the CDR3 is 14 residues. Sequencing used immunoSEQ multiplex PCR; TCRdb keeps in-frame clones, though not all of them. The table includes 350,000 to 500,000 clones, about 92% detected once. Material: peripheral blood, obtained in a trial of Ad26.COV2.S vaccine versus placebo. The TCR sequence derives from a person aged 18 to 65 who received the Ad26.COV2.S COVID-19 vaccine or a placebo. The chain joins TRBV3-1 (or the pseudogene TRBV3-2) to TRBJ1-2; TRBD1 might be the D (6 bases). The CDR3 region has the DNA TGTGCCAGCAGCCAAGAAAGGGGGGAGTATGGCTACACCTTC. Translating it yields CASSQERGEYGYTF.